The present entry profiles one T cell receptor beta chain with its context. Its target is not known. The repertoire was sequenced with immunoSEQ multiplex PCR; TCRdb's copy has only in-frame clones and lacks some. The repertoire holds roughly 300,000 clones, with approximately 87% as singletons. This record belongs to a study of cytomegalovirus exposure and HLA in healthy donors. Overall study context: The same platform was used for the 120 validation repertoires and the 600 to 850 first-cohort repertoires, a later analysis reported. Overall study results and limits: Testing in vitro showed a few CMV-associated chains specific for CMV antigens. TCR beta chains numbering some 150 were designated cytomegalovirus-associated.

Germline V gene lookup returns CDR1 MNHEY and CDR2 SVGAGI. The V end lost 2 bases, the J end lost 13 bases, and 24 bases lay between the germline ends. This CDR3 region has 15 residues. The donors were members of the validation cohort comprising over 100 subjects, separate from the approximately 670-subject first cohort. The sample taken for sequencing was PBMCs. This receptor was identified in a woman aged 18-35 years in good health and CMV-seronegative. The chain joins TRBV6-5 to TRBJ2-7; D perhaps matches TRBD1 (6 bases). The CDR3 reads CASSYGRDIPLGGYF. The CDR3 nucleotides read TGTGCCAGCAGTTACGGCCGGGACATTCCTCTAGGTGGCTACTTC.